The rows below give T cell receptor beta chains drawn from one sample of a study of shared clonotypes between healthy human individuals. Profiled with immunoSEQ multiplex PCR; TCRdb holds only in-frame clones, not every one. The sample consists of about 2.4 million clones, over 85% of them appearing once. The specimen sequenced was naive CD4+ T cells from PBMCs. These receptors were obtained from a man between 18 and 35 years old in good health. Some clones in this sample may be carry-over from other donors' samples. Both conserved end residues are part of each CDR3. A D gene is named only where the DNA matches it firmly. Some rows have no size entry. The others give once, few or many, or a class for an expanded clone.

size	V	D	length	J	DNA	CDR3
.	TRBV5-1	.	13	TRBJ2-7	TGCGCCAGCAGCTTGGACAGCCTCTACGAGCAGTACTTC	CASSLDSLYEQYF
.	TRBV28	.	15	TRBJ1-5	TGTGCCAGCATTCCTCACGACAGACTCAATCAGCCCCAGCATTTT	CASIPHDRLNQPQHF
.	TRBV28	.	16	TRBJ2-7	TGTGCCAGCAACCAGCGGAGGGGCCGAGGGCTCTACGAGCAGTACTTC	CASNQRRGRGLYEQYF
once	TRBV6-5	.	12	TRBJ2-1	TGTGCCAGCAGTGACTACTACAATGAGCAGTTCTTC	CASSDYYNEQFF
few	TRBV27	.	13	TRBJ2-2	TGTGCCAGCAGTTCGAGGAACACCGGGGAGCTGTTTTTT	CASSSRNTGELFF
few	TRBV6-5	.	15	TRBJ1-1	TGTGCCAGCAGTTACGGGGGACGGATGAACACTGAAGCTTTCTTT	CASSYGGRMNTEAFF
.	TRBV11-2	TRBD1	14	TRBJ1-2	TGTGCCAGCAGCTCCGGGACAGGGAACTATGGCTACACCTTC	CASSSGTGNYGYTF
.	TRBV5-1	TRBD1	13	TRBJ2-7	TGCGCCAGCAGCTTGGGGACAGGGGCTGAGCAGTACTTC	CASSLGTGAEQYF
.	TRBV7-2	.	16	TRBJ2-1	TGTGCCAGCAGCTTAGTGTCGCTTGGGCCCTACAATGAGCAGTTCTTC	CASSLVSLGPYNEQFF
.	TRBV7-9	.	17	TRBJ1-2	TGTGCCAGCAGCCTACTGGGTGGGGCAGGCTCCATCTATGGCTACACCTTC	CASSLLGGAGSIYGYTF
few	TRBV7-3	TRBD1	13	TRBJ1-1	TGTGCCAGCAGCCCGGGACAGGGACAAACGGCTTTCTTT	CASSPGQGQTAFF
.	TRBV2	.	14	TRBJ1-1	TGTGCCAGCATCGTACAGGACGGCAGCACTGAAGCTTTCTTT	CASIVQDGSTEAFF
.	TRBV6-7	.	14	TRBJ2-3	TGTGCCAGCAAAATAGCGGAGAGCACAGATACGCAGTATTTT	CASKIAESTDTQYF
.	TRBV5-1	.	15	TRBJ2-7	TGCGCCAGCAGCTTAGAGGGACGGAATCTCTACGAGCAGTACTTC	CASSLEGRNLYEQYF
.	TRBV30	TRBD2	12	TRBJ2-1	TGTGCCTGTACAAGCGGGAGATATGAGCAGTTCTTC	CACTSGRYEQFF
once	TRBV5-5	TRBD2	15	TRBJ2-3	TGTGCCAGCAGGAGAGGGGCGGGGGTCCCAGATACGCAGTATTTT	CASRRGAGVPDTQYF
.	TRBV7-8	.	14	TRBJ1-1	TGTGCCAGCAGCTTAGAGGGGGGGTACACTGAAGCTTTCTTT	CASSLEGGYTEAFF
.	TRBV6-1	.	13	TRBJ2-7	TGTGCCAGTGGACTAGACAGGGTCAACGAGCAGTACTTC	CASGLDRVNEQYF
.	TRBV6-1	.	11	TRBJ1-3	TGTGCCAGCACCTATCGGTCAGCCATATATTTT	CASTYRSAIYF
once	TRBV29-1	.	14	TRBJ1-2	TGCAGCGTTGAAAGTGAGTTTAGCCTTAGCGGCTACACCTTC	CSVESEFSLSGYTF
.	TRBV4-2	TRBD1	16	TRBJ1-3	TGTGCCAGCAGCCATCCCGGGACAGGGGTGGAAAACACCATATATTTT	CASSHPGTGVENTIYF
.	TRBV6-5	.	15	TRBJ1-2	TGTGCCAGCAGCAATGGGGGGGGCCGTAACTATGGCTACACCTTC	CASSNGGGRNYGYTF
.	TRBV7-9	.	12	TRBJ1-5	TGTGCTAGCAACAGAAACAATCAGCCCCAGCATTTT	CASNRNNQPQHF
.	TRBV5-1	TRBD2	17	TRBJ2-3	TGCGCCAGCAGCTTGGAAGGGCTTGCGGGAGGAACAGATACGCAGTATTTT	CASSLEGLAGGTDTQYF
.	TRBV19	TRBD2	17	TRBJ2-6	TGTGCCAGTAGTAACCAAGCGGGGGACTCTGGGGCCAACGTCCTGACTTTC	CASSNQAGDSGANVLTF
.	TRBV28	TRBD2	15	TRBJ2-7	TGTGCCAGCAGTTTTTGGACTAGCGGAACCTACGAGCAGTACTTC	CASSFWTSGTYEQYF
.	TRBV28	TRBD2	16	TRBJ2-3	TGTGCCAGCAGTTTCATAAACGCGGGAGGGCCGGATACGCAGTATTTT	CASSFINAGGPDTQYF
once	TRBV15	TRBD1	16	TRBJ2-1	TGTGCCACCAGCACCCGCCCAGGGGGCAGTGACAATGAGCAGTTCTTC	CATSTRPGGSDNEQFF
.	TRBV28	.	13	TRBJ2-1	TGTGCCAGCCAATCCCAGGGCAAGAATGAGCAGTTCTTC	CASQSQGKNEQFF
.	TRBV5-4	.	16	TRBJ2-1	TGTGCCAGCAGCTTGGGGAGTACCGGGCTCGGGGGTGAGCAGTTCTTC	CASSLGSTGLGGEQFF
.	TRBV6-1	.	12	TRBJ1-1	TGTGCCAGCAGTGAAGGATTGACTTGGGCTTTCTTT	CASSEGLTWAFF
once	TRBV6-4	.	17	TRBJ2-3	TGTGCCAGCAGTGAGCATGGGCTCCACCCCTCCACAGATACGCAGTATTTT	CASSEHGLHPSTDTQYF
.	TRBV10-2	TRBD1	13	TRBJ1-6	TGCGCCAGCAGAGGCGAGGGGGCCTCACCCCTCCACTTT	CASRGEGASPLHF
.	TRBV6-6	.	16	TRBJ1-5	TGTGCCAGCAGTTACTCCCTCGAGGATAGCAATCAGCCCCAGCATTTT	CASSYSLEDSNQPQHF
.	TRBV5-1	.	15	TRBJ2-6	TGCGCCAGCAGCCCCCCGGTGTCTGGGGCCAACGTCCTGACTTTC	CASSPPVSGANVLTF
.	TRBV6-6	.	11	TRBJ2-5	TGTGCCAGCAGGACAACGGAGACCCAGTACTTC	CASRTTETQYF
.	TRBV9	.	17	TRBJ2-1	TGTGCCAGCAGCGTAGGGGTTAGCCTCCCCCCCTACAATGAGCAGTTCTTC	CASSVGVSLPPYNEQFF
.	TRBV4-1	.	15	TRBJ1-5	TGCGCCAGCAGCCAACCTAGACCGTTAAATCAGCCCCAGCATTTT	CASSQPRPLNQPQHF
.	TRBV27	.	16	TRBJ1-1	TGTGCCAGCAGTCTCAACGGGATCTCTAGAAACACTGAAGCTTTCTTT	CASSLNGISRNTEAFF
.	TRBV7-8	.	13	TRBJ2-2	TGTGCCAGCAGCTTATGGGTGAGCGGGGAGCTGTTTTTT	CASSLWVSGELFF
.	TRBV6-1	TRBD1	15	TRBJ1-4	TGTGCCAGCAGTGAAGGCGAGAGATCAGGGGGTATGGTGTTTTTT	CASSEGERSGGMVFF
.	TRBV11-2	TRBD1	16	TRBJ2-3	TGTGCCAGCAGCTATACACAGGGGTCGGGTACAGATACGCAGTATTTT	CASSYTQGSGTDTQYF
.	TRBV4-2	TRBD2	17	TRBJ2-1	TGTGCCAGCAGCGTTATAGCGGGAGGCGTAGTGTTTGATGAGCAGTTCTTC	CASSVIAGGVVFDEQFF
.	TRBV11-1	TRBD1	15	TRBJ2-7	TGTGCCAGCAGTAAGGGACAGGGAATAACCTACGAGCAGTACTTC	CASSKGQGITYEQYF
.	TRBV7-9	.	14	TRBJ2-7	TGTGCCAGCAGCCTGATCAGGGAAAACTACGAGCAGTACTTC	CASSLIRENYEQYF
.	TRBV10-3	.	16	TRBJ1-2	TGTGCCATCAGTGAGTCTGGCCATCAGGCCAACTATGGCTACACCTTC	CAISESGHQANYGYTF
.	TRBV5-1	TRBD2	14	TRBJ2-7	TGCGCCAGCAGCTCCGTAGCGGGAGGGGTTGAGCAGTACTTC	CASSSVAGGVEQYF
few	TRBV30	.	13	TRBJ1-5	TGTGCCTGGAGTAACGGACAGTATCAGCCCCAGCATTTT	CAWSNGQYQPQHF
.	TRBV5-4	.	17	TRBJ2-5	TGTGCCAGCAGCTTGGCCCCCCCCGGGTCACCGGGGGAGACCCAGTACTTC	CASSLAPPGSPGETQYF
.	TRBV10-3	.	14	TRBJ2-7	TGTGCCATCAGTGAGTTGGAGGGAGTAAACGAGCAGTACTTC	CAISELEGVNEQYF
.	TRBV5-1	.	15	TRBJ2-7	TGCGCCAGCAGCTTGGGAGACAGGTACCGGAGGGAGCAGTACTTC	CASSLGDRYRREQYF
once	TRBV18	.	17	TRBJ2-1	TGTGCCAGCTCACCACAGAATTCCGGAGACTCCTACAATGAGCAGTTCTTC	CASSPQNSGDSYNEQFF
once	TRBV2	.	12	TRBJ1-3	TGTGCCAGCAGTTACTCTGGAAACACCATATATTTT	CASSYSGNTIYF
.	TRBV28	TRBD1	17	TRBJ1-5	TGTGCCAGCAGAGCCCCGTTACCAGGGGGCGTAGGACAGCCCCAGCATTTT	CASRAPLPGGVGQPQHF
.	TRBV29-1	.	14	TRBJ2-7	TGCAGCGTTGTAATGACGGGACTTACTCTAGAGCAGTACTTC	CSVVMTGLTLEQYF
.	TRBV18	TRBD1	14	TRBJ1-1	TGTGCCAGCTCACCGAGACAGGGGAACACTGAAGCTTTCTTT	CASSPRQGNTEAFF
once	TRBV5-1	.	14	TRBJ2-3	TGCGCCAGCAGCCCAGGACACTTGGGAGATACGCAGTATTTT	CASSPGHLGDTQYF
few	TRBV18	.	15	TRBJ1-1	TGTGCCAGCTCACCAAGTGCGGGGGCGAACACTGAAGCTTTCTTT	CASSPSAGANTEAFF
.	TRBV11-3	TRBD1	14	TRBJ2-2	TGTGCCAGCAGGACAGGGTCGGGCACCGGGGAGCTGTTTTTT	CASRTGSGTGELFF
.	TRBV4-2	.	14	TRBJ2-1	TGTGCCAGCAGCCAAGGGGACGCCAACAATGAGCAGTTCTTC	CASSQGDANNEQFF